This TCR beta chain was recovered during a study of shared clonotypes between healthy human individuals. Study-wide background: CD8 memory received one plate per donor, CD8 naive two, CD4 memory three and CD4 naive three.

Regarding this clone: Its target is not known.

General observations from the study: The study sampled only blood, and tissue repertoires likely differ.

All participating donors were Caucasian adults from Nashville, Tennessee. Replicate PCRs run on sorted subsets employed 200 ng DNA, tens of thousands of T cell genomes. Clones were sequenced by immunoSEQ multiplex PCR, and TCRdb holds only the in-frame ones, with some missing. The sample shows 2 million to 2.5 million clones, 95% of them seen only once. Input material: naive CD4+ T cells sorted from blood. Subset here: CD45RA+ positively selected. The TCR comes from a young man in good health.

The CDR3 region is CASSQDGQGTYGYTF. The CDR3 DNA reads as TGCGCCAGCAGCCAAGATGGACAGGGCACTTATGGCTACACCTTC. This sequence joins TRBV4-1 and TRBJ1-2; TRBD1 aligns across 8 bases. The CDR3 loop spans 15 amino acids. J lost 5 bases, V lost 0 bases, and 5 bases had no gene match. Per the germline V gene, CDR1 is MGHRA and CDR2 is YSYEKL.